The T cell receptor (beta chain) described here comes from a study of cytotoxic CD8 clonotypes in ibrutinib-treated CLL. The method was immunoSEQ multiplex PCR; TCRdb's version includes in-frame clones alone and lacks a portion of them. The sample has over 45,000 clones, 56% seen once. The V gene's germline CDR1 is GTSNPN and CDR2 SVGIG (reference sequence). V lost 6 bases, J lost 9 bases, and 8 bases stayed unmatched. The CDR3 length is 13 residues. The TCR was taken from a human donor with chronic lymphocytic leukemia. This material consisted of PBMCs, taken after 24 months of ibrutinib treatment. V gene TRBV30 combines with J gene TRBJ2-1; 10 bases line up with TRBD2. The CDR3: CACPTAGGREQFF. Here the CDR3 DNA reads TGTGCCTGTCCAACAGCGGGAGGGCGTGAGCAGTTCTTC.